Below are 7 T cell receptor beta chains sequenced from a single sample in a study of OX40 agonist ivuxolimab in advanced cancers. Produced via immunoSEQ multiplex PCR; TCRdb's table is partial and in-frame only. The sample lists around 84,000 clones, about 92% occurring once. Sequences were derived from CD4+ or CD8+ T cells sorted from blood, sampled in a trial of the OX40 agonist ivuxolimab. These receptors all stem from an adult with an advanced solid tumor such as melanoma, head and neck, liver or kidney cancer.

The CDR3 sequence is CASSIRIRLGTKNTGELFF. The CDR3 DNA is TGTGCCAGTAGTATAAGGATTCGTTTGGGGACAAAGAACACCGGGGAGCTGTTTTTT. The genes are TRBV19 and TRBJ2-2, with D tentatively TRBD1 (6 bases). This CDR3 is built from 19 residues. Trimming took 2 bases from V and 1 from J, leaving 20 bases between them. Per the germline V gene, CDR1 is LNHDA and CDR2 is SQIVND (reference sequence).

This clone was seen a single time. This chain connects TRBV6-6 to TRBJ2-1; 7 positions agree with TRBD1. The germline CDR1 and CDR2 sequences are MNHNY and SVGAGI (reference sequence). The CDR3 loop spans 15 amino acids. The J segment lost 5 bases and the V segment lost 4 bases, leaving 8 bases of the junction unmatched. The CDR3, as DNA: TGTGCCAGCAGTTCGTGGCCGGGACAGCACAATGAGCAGTTCTTC. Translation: CASSSWPGQHNEQFF.

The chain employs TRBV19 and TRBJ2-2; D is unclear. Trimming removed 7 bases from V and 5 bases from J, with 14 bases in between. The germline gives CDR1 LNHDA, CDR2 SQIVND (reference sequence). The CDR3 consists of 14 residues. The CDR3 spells CASKALSRTGELFF. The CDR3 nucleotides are TGTGCCAGTAAGGCCCTCTCGCGGACCGGGGAGCTGTTTTTT.

As DNA, the CDR3 is TGTGCCAGCAGTGTAGACAGACAGGGCTATGGCTACACCTTC. It is translated as CASSVDRQGYGYTF. The rearrangement links TRBV28 to TRBJ1-2; TRBD1 aligns across 7 bases. Germline assignment: CDR1 MDHEN and CDR2 SYDVKM. Trimming cost V 5 bases and J 4 bases; bases outside gene matches: 7. The CDR3 sequence is 14 residues long.

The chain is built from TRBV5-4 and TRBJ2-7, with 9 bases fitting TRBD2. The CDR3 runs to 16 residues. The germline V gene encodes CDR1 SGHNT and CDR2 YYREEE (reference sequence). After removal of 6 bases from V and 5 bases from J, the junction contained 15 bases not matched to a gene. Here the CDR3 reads CASNPGGAGGPHEQYF. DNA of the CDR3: TGTGCCAGCAACCCCGGGGGGGCGGGAGGGCCTCACGAGCAGTACTTC.

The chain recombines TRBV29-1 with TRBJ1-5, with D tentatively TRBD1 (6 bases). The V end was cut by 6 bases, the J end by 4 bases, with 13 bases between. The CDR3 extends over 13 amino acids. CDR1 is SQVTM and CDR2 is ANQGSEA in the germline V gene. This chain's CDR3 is CSVAGGANQPQHF. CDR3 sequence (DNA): TGCAGCGTCGCGGGGGGGGCTAATCAGCCCCAGCATTTT.

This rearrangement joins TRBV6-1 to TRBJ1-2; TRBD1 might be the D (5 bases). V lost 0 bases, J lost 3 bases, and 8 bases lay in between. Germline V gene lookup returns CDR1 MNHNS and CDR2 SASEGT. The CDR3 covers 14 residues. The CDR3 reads CASSEAKTDYGYTF. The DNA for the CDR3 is TGTGCCAGCAGTGAAGCCAAGACAGACTATGGCTACACCTTC.